Each of the 30 T cell receptor beta chains below was sequenced from the same sample in a study of early T cells in non-severe SARS-CoV-2 infection. TCRdb re-called the 5' RACE reads through MiXCR, storing one row per CDR3 protein. The sample has 30,000 to 40,000 distinct CDR3 sequences; nearly 6% are singletons. What was sequenced was whole blood. The origin of the receptors is an adult who was a healthcare worker with PCR-confirmed SARS-CoV-2 infection or an uninfected control (not recorded which).

About this clonotype itself: A single base separates this from a much larger clone, so it may be a read error. This chain connects TRBV12-3 or TRBV12-4 to TRBJ1-6; the match to TRBD1 covers 11 bases. The CDR3 loop spans 14 amino acids. Here the CDR3 reads CAGSQDRGLSPLHF. CDR3 sequence (DNA): TGTGCCGGCAGCCAGGACAGGGGGCTTTCACCCCTCCACTTT.

The table lists this clonotype with many counts. The chain links TRBV7-3 to TRBJ1-6; 8 bases match TRBD1. Germline values: CDR1 SGHTA, CDR2 FQGTGA. V shed 5 bases and J 9 bases; nucleotides not matched to a gene: 6. This CDR3 spans 14 amino acids. The CDR3 bases are TGTGCCAGCAGCGCGCGGGACAGGAGTTCACCCCTCCACTTT. Its protein is CASSARDRSSPLHF.

This clonotype was recorded many times. V usage is TRBV6-2 or TRBV6-3 and J usage is TRBJ2-7; D is tentatively TRBD1 or TRBD2 (5 bases each). This CDR3 is built from 14 residues. V gave up 7 bases and J gave up 0 bases, with 13 bases separating them. Germline CDR1 MNHEY, CDR2 SVGEGT. The CDR3 nucleotides are TGTGCCAGCATCGGGGACCCTTACTCCTACGAGCAGTACTTC. As protein: CASIGDPYSYEQYF.

This clonotype was observed a few times. A far larger clone is one nucleotide away, so this likely arose from a read error. V and J are TRBV5-4 and TRBJ2-7; no clear D gene. Germline V gene data show CDR1 as SGHNT and CDR2 as YYREEE (reference sequence). CDR3 length equals 11 residues. The ends were cut back, 0 bases at V and 6 bases at J, with 4 bases in the middle. CDR3 protein: CASSLAGEQYF. CDR3 DNA: TGTGCCAGCAGCTTGGCCGGCGAGCAGTACTTC.

This clonotype was observed a handful of times. V gene TRBV7-2 combines with J gene TRBJ2-5; D may be TRBD1 (5 bases). Germline V CDR1 and CDR2: SGHTA, FQGNSA. Trimming took 2 bases from V and 5 from J, leaving 9 bases between them. CDR3 length: 13 residues. This CDR3 is CASSLSRAETQYF. In DNA form, the CDR3 reads TGTGCCAGCAGCTTATCCAGGGCTGAGACCCAGTACTTC. Drawing the rest from reference TRBV7-2 and TRBJ2-5, the complete variable domain is GAGVSQSPSNKVTEKGKDVELRCDPISGHTALYWYRQSLGQGLEFLIYFQGNSAPDKSGLPSDRFSAERTGGSVSTLTIQRTQQEDSAVYLCASSLSRAETQYFGPGTRLLVL.

This clonotype was observed a few times. The chain combines TRBV6-5 with TRBJ2-5; 10 bases are shared with TRBD2. This CDR3 is built from 13 residues. Trimming removed 4 bases from V and 7 bases from J; junction bases left unmatched: 3. From germline, CDR1 is MNHEY and CDR2 SVGAGI. The CDR3: CASSSSGGWTQYF. CDR3 in DNA: TGTGCCAGCAGTTCTAGCGGGGGATGGACCCAGTACTTC.

This clonotype was seen many times. This rearrangement joins TRBV4-3 to TRBJ1-3; D is uncertain. V was trimmed by 1 base and J by 2 bases, leaving 12 bases between them. Germline V lookup: CDR1 LGHNA, CDR2 YSLEER. The CDR3 totals 16 residues. The CDR3 DNA reads TGCGCCAGCAGCCAAGGCGTCTCCTCTCCTGGAAACACCATATATTTT. Its protein product is CASSQGVSSPGNTIYF.

This clonotype was seen ten or more times. The CDR3: CAISESNTEAFF. CDR3 nucleotide sequence: TGTGCCATCAGTGAGTCTAACACTGAAGCTTTCTTT. J is TRBJ1-1 and V is TRBV10-3; D remains ambiguous. Germline CDR1 is ENHRY and CDR2 is SYGVKD. The CDR3 has 12 residues. Deletions cut 0 bases from V and 2 bases from J, with 1 base between.

The table lists this clonotype with many counts. The chain links TRBV18 to TRBJ2-5; D may be TRBD2 (6 bases). The CDR3 length is 14 residues. V was shortened by 3 bases and J by 2 bases, with 10 bases between the two germline ends. Germline values: CDR1 KGHSH, CDR2 LQKENI. The CDR3 DNA sequence: TGTGCCAGCTCACCCAATAGCGGACAAGAGACCCAGTACTTC. Translation: CASSPNSGQETQYF.

The table lists this clonotype with many counts. CDR3 bases: TGTGCCAGCATCCCGGGGCCGGGCTACGGCTACACCTTC. Protein sequence: CASIPGPGYGYTF. The chain is built from TRBV12-3 or TRBV12-4 and TRBJ1-2, with D possibly being TRBD1 (5 bases). This CDR3 has 13 residues. The V gene lost 7 bases and the J gene lost 8 bases, with 17 bases spanning the gap.

This clonotype was recorded at least ten times. V usage is TRBV6-2 or TRBV6-3 and J usage is TRBJ2-4; 10 positions match TRBD2. The germline V gene has CDR1 MNHEY and CDR2 SVGEGT. The CDR3 is made up of 18 amino acids. The V segment lost 5 bases and the J segment 0 bases; nucleotides outside the gene matches: 10. CDR3 coding DNA: TGTGCCAGCAGTATCTGGACTAGCGGAACAATAGCCAAAAACATTCAGTACTTC. Translating gives CASSIWTSGTIAKNIQYF.

This chain connects TRBV20-1 to TRBJ1-1, with D uncertain. Trimming stripped 3 bases from V and 0 bases from J, with 11 bases between. Germline CDR1 and CDR2: DFQATT and SNEGSKA (reference sequence). The CDR3 has 14 residues. The CDR3 is CSARTVVMNTEAFF. CDR3 bases: TGCAGTGCTAGGACGGTTGTCATGAACACTGAAGCTTTCTTT.

This clonotype has a count of ten or more. The chain links TRBV11-2 to TRBJ2-5; 7 positions match TRBD1. CDR3 length equals 15 residues. Germline CDR1 SGHAT, CDR2 FQNNGV. Losses at the gene ends were 7 bases for V and 1 base for J; bases not matched to a gene: 9. The CDR3 protein is CASMHKYRGQETQYF. The CDR3 DNA is TGTGCCAGCATGCATAAGTACAGGGGCCAAGAGACCCAGTACTTC.

This clonotype was seen only a few times. V and J are TRBV2 and TRBJ1-2; D is uncertain. This CDR3 is built from 9 residues. V gave up 11 bases and J gave up 5 bases, with 6 bases separating them. Per germline, CDR1 SNHLY and CDR2 FYNNEI. The CDR3 is CAPKYGYTF. CDR3 DNA sequence: TGTGCCCCAAAATATGGCTACACCTTC.

This clonotype was recorded a few times. This chain joins TRBV12-3 or TRBV12-4 and TRBJ1-1; possible D gene TRBD1, 6 bases. V lost 3 bases and J 5 bases, leaving 16 bases between the germline ends. This CDR3 region has 15 residues. DNA for the CDR3: TGTGCCAGCAGTTTTTCCGGGGCTACAGGGACTGAAGCTTTCTTT. Translated: CASSFSGATGTEAFF.

This clonotype was seen at least ten times. CDR3 nucleotides: TGCGCCAGCAGCTCCCGACTAAGCGGCCGCACAGATACGCAGTATTTT. Its translation is CASSSRLSGRTDTQYF. This chain joins TRBV5-1 and TRBJ2-3; D is perhaps TRBD2 (5 bases). The germline gives CDR1 SGHRS, CDR2 YFSETQ. V lost 3 bases, J lost 1 base, and 15 bases lay in between. The CDR3 contains 16 residues.

This clonotype was seen at least ten times. The DNA for the CDR3 is TGTGCCAGCACACCACTCGCGGGGGCGAACACCGGGGAGCTGTTTTTT. Translating it yields CASTPLAGANTGELFF. The gene calls are TRBV7-9 and TRBJ2-2; 7 bases agree with TRBD2. Per the germline V gene, CDR1 is SEHNR and CDR2 is FQNEAQ (reference sequence). The CDR3 length is 16 residues. Trimming took 7 bases from V and 0 from J; bases not matched to a gene: 8.

V usage is TRBV6-6 and J usage is TRBJ2-2; D remains ambiguous. Germline-derived CDR1 and CDR2 are MNHNY and SVGAGI (reference sequence). CDR3 length: 10 amino acids. CDR3 DNA sequence: TGTGCAGCTGGTGCCGGGGAGCTGTTTTTT. Translating gives CAAGAGELFF.

This clonotype appeared many times. The chain has TRBV7-6 and TRBJ1-5; D call uncertain. V was pared by 5 bases and J by 4 bases, with 9 bases between. The CDR3 runs to 13 residues. Germline V CDR1 and CDR2: SGHVS, FNYEAQ. The CDR3 is CASSVAGNQPQHF. For the CDR3, the DNA is TGTGCCAGCAGCGTCGCTGGAAATCAGCCCCAGCATTTT.

The V and J genes are TRBV4-1 and TRBJ2-2, with D possibly matching TRBD2 (6 bases). Trimming took 6 bases from V and 3 from J, leaving 11 bases between them. This CDR3 is built from 14 residues. Looked up from germline, CDR1 is MGHRA and CDR2 is YSYEKL. The CDR3 region has the DNA TGCGCCAGCAGTTGGCGGGAAGACACCGGGGAGCTGTTTTTT. It is translated as CASSWREDTGELFF.

The V gene is TRBV28, the J gene TRBJ2-3; D is ambiguous. The CDR3 is made up of 14 amino acids. From germline, CDR1 is MDHEN and CDR2 SYDVKM. V lost 6 bases and J 4 bases, leaving 14 bases between the germline ends. CDR3 protein: CASSPLDDSDTQYF. The CDR3 DNA follows: TGTGCCAGCAGCCCTCTCGACGATTCAGATACGCAGTATTTT.

Comment on this clonotype: A read error may be the cause here, since a much bigger clone is one base away. The chain couples TRBV7-9 to TRBJ2-3; D gene unclear. The germline gives CDR1 SEHNR, CDR2 FQNEAQ (reference sequence). This CDR3 contains 12 residues. CDR3 bases: TGTGCCAGCAGCTTGAACACAGATACGCTGTATTTT. It specifies CASSLNTDTLYF.

This clonotype was counted ten times or more. The V call is TRBV4-1, the J call TRBJ1-1; D not resolved. This CDR3 comprises 15 residues. Germline loops: CDR1 MGHRA, CDR2 YSYEKL. Trimming removed 4 bases from V and 1 base from J, with 13 bases in between. CDR3 amino acids: CASSPFDPGNTEAFF. The CDR3 nucleotides read TGCGCCAGCAGCCCCTTTGATCCAGGGAACACTGAAGCTTTCTTT.

In this sample, this clonotype turned up many times. This sequence joins TRBV14 and TRBJ1-4; D remains unclear. CDR3 size: 15 residues. The V end lost 1 base, the J end lost 0 bases, and 6 bases lay between the germline ends. Germline values: CDR1 SGHDN, CDR2 FVKESK. The CDR3: CASSQVGATNEKLFF. The DNA of the CDR3 is TGTGCCAGCAGCCAAGTCGGGGCAACTAATGAAAAACTGTTTTTT.

This clonotype appeared a single time. The CDR3 loop reads CASSLANRDPGRPQHF. The DNA for the CDR3 is TGTGCCAGCAGTTTGGCGAACAGGGATCCTGGTCGGCCCCAGCATTTT. The chain joins TRBV12-3 or TRBV12-4 to TRBJ1-5, with D possibly matching TRBD1 (6 bases). V lost 3 bases and J 9 bases, leaving 21 bases between the germline ends. This CDR3 is built from 16 residues.

There are many counts of this clonotype. For the CDR3, the DNA is TGCGCCAGCAGCCAAGAAAGGAGAGGGGCTAGCGGGTTACTCCCCAATGAGCAGTTCTTC. Protein product: CASSQERRGASGLLPNEQFF. The J gene is TRBJ2-1, the V gene TRBV4-1; 8 bases fit TRBD2. CDR3 length: 20 residues. V gave up 0 bases and J gave up 6 bases; unmatched junction bases: 19. Germline CDR1 is MGHRA and CDR2 is YSYEKL.

This clonotype has a count of ten or more. The CDR3 DNA sequence: TGTGCCAGCAGCTCAGGGGGCTCCTCCTACGAGCAGTACTTC. This codes for CASSSGGSSYEQYF. This chain uses TRBV2 with TRBJ2-7; 8 nucleotides line up with TRBD1. CDR1 and CDR2 (germline): SNHLY, FYNNEI. This CDR3 has 14 residues. V trimming: 6 bases; J trimming: 0 bases; junction bases outside the gene matches: 4.

There are many counts of this clonotype. V is TRBV20-1 and J is TRBJ2-7; 13 bases are shared with TRBD2. CDR3 length: 16 residues. J was trimmed by 4 bases and V by 6 bases; bases with no gene match: 12. Germline V lookup: CDR1 DFQATT, CDR2 SNEGSKA (reference sequence). The CDR3 here is CSARGRGLAGRYEQYF. In DNA, the CDR3 is TGCAGTGCCCGAGGGAGGGGACTAGCGGGACGGTACGAGCAGTACTTC.

The chain joins TRBV5-1 to TRBJ2-5; D is possibly TRBD1 or TRBD2 (5 bases each). CDR3 length equals 14 residues. The ends were cut back, 2 bases at V and 2 bases at J, with 10 bases in the middle. CDR1 and CDR2 (germline): SGHRS, YFSETQ. The CDR3 is CASSFRGGQETQYF. CDR3 sequence (DNA): TGCGCCAGCAGCTTCCGGGGCGGTCAAGAGACCCAGTACTTC. The entire variable domain, with the rest obtained from reference TRBV5-1 and TRBJ2-5, is as follows: KAGVTQTPRYLIKTRGQQVTLSCSPISGHRSVSWYQQTPGQGLQFLFEYFSETQRNKGNFPGRFSGRQFSNSRSEMNVSTLELGDSALYLCASSFRGGQETQYFGPGTRLLVL.

This clonotype occurred many times. This chain uses TRBV11-2 with TRBJ2-1; 11 bases map to TRBD1. Germline V gene data show CDR1 as SGHAT and CDR2 as FQNNGV. With 1 base clipped from V and 5 bases from J, the junction kept 19 bases outside the gene matches. The CDR3 length is 21 residues. CDR3 bases: TGTGCCAGCAGCTTAGTCCGACCGGGACAGGGGGTACGCGTCGAGGACAATGAGCAGTTCTTC. Its protein product is CASSLVRPGQGVRVEDNEQFF.